This TCR beta chain is drawn from a study of cytomegalovirus exposure and HLA in healthy donors. General study results and limits: In vitro experiments confirmed that a few CMV-associated chains were specific for CMV antigens. The study listed 164 cytomegalovirus-associated TCR beta chains.

Concerning this clone itself: Its antigen is unidentified.

This CDR3 is 17 amino acids long. Per the germline V gene, CDR1 is SGHRS and CDR2 is YFSETQ. Trimming left V 0 bases short and J 4 bases short, with 14 bases between. The PCR was carried out with 60 Vbeta primers and 13 Jbeta primers. The method was immunoSEQ multiplex PCR; TCRdb's version includes in-frame clones alone and lacks a portion of them. The repertoire includes 35,000 to 40,000 clones, about 67% of them detected once, and more than 6% sits in the top ten. This chain connects TRBV5-1 to TRBJ2-6; a possible D gene is TRBD1 (6 bases). Sequences were obtained from PBMCs. The clonotype comes from a man between 25 and 39 years old in good health and CMV-seronegative. CDR3 residues: CASSLDLGAQGANVLTF. For the CDR3, the DNA is TGCGCCAGCAGCTTGGATTTGGGGGCGCAGGGGGCCAACGTCCTGACTTTC.